The TCR beta chain described here comes from a study of T-cell memory formation after mild COVID-19. J lost 4 bases, V lost 0 bases, and 7 bases had no gene match. The length of the CDR3 is 16 residues. Germline-derived CDR1 and CDR2 are SGHRS and YFSETQ. Each CDR3 protein is one row after TCRdb ran MiXCR on the 5' RACE reads. Of a few hundred thousand distinct CDR3 sequences listed, roughly 15% were seen once; the top ten hold around a fifth. This chain links TRBV5-1 with TRBJ2-3, with 8 bases that match TRBD2. The sequencing sample was made of PBMCs or a T cell subset sorted from them (not recorded which). The receptor comes from a man younger than 30 who had mild COVID-19 (a few samples of this study predate the infection). Cell type and time point are not known. The CDR3 coding sequence is TGCGCCAGCAGCTTGGATCCAGCGGGGGTTTCAGATACGCAGTATTTT. The encoded protein is CASSLDPAGVSDTQYF.